This TCR beta chain was recorded in a study of T cell repertoires in cytomegalovirus infection. About the research overall: CMV infection plus the matching HLA type was flagged by public TCR beta signatures.

Germline values: CDR1 LGHNA, CDR2 YNFKEQ. The CDR3 is made up of 15 amino acids. V shed 0 bases and J shed 4 bases, with 12 bases lying between them. TCRdb itself ran the reads through MiXCR, one entry per CDR3 protein. Found here are 560,000 or so distinct CDR3 sequences, more than 15% of them singletons; the top ten hold roughly a quarter. J is TRBJ1-1 and V is TRBV4-2; D may be TRBD1 (5 bases). Sequenced sample: CD8+ T cells from PBMCs. This TCR was sampled from a human donor in good health (CMV status not recorded). Some clones in this sample may be carry-over from other donors' samples. Here the CDR3 reads CASSQDWGVGTEAFF. Here the CDR3 DNA reads TGTGCCAGCAGCCAAGATTGGGGGGTTGGCACTGAAGCTTTCTTT.